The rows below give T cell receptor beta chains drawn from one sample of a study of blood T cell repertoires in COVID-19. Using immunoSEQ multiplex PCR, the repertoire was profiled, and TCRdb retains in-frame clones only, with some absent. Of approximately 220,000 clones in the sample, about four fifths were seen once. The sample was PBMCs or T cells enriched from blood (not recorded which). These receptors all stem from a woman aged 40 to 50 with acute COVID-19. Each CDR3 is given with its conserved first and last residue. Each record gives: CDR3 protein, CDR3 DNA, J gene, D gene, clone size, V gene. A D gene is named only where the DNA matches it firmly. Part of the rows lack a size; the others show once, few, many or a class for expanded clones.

cdr3_aa: CASSKSRLAGQETQYF
cdr3_nt: TGTGCCAGCAGCAAGAGTAGACTAGCGGGGCAAGAGACCCAGTACTTC
j_call: TRBJ2-5
d_call: TRBD2
clone_size: .
v_call: TRBV9

cdr3_aa: CASSPGEGLAGVEQYF
cdr3_nt: TGCGCCAGCAGCCCGGGGGAGGGACTAGCGGGAGTTGAGCAGTACTTC
j_call: TRBJ2-7
d_call: TRBD2
clone_size: .
v_call: TRBV5-1

cdr3_aa: CASSLTGVNYGYTF
cdr3_nt: TGTGCCAGCAGCCTGACAGGTGTCAACTATGGCTACACCTTC
j_call: TRBJ1-2
d_call: .
clone_size: .
v_call: TRBV27

cdr3_aa: CASSVGLAGGPRNEQFF
cdr3_nt: TGTGCCAGCAGCGTGGGACTAGCGGGGGGGCCGCGCAATGAGCAGTTCTTC
j_call: TRBJ2-1
d_call: TRBD2
clone_size: .
v_call: TRBV5-4

cdr3_aa: CATSGTGPSDEQFF
cdr3_nt: TGTGCCACCAGCGGGACCGGACCTAGCGATGAGCAGTTCTTC
j_call: TRBJ2-1
d_call: .
clone_size: once
v_call: TRBV24-1

cdr3_aa: CASSLDRGDTEAFF
cdr3_nt: TGTGCCAGCAGTCTTGACAGGGGAGACACTGAAGCTTTCTTT
j_call: TRBJ1-1
d_call: TRBD1
clone_size: .
v_call: TRBV2

cdr3_aa: CASSIGTGGSYGYTF
cdr3_nt: TGTGCCAGTAGTATCGGGACAGGGGGCAGCTATGGCTACACCTTC
j_call: TRBJ1-2
d_call: TRBD1
clone_size: .
v_call: TRBV19

cdr3_aa: CATSRDRLDRGAFEAFF
cdr3_nt: TGTGCCACCAGCAGAGACCGACTGGACAGGGGCGCGTTTGAAGCTTTCTTT
j_call: TRBJ1-1
d_call: TRBD1
clone_size: .
v_call: TRBV15

cdr3_aa: CATMPSYTGELFF
cdr3_nt: TGTGCCACCATGCCTAGTTACACCGGGGAGCTGTTTTTT
j_call: TRBJ2-2
d_call: .
clone_size: .
v_call: TRBV12-3/TRBV12-4

cdr3_aa: CASSLIGLPGGYTF
cdr3_nt: TGTGCCAGCAGCTTGATTGGGTTGCCGGGTGGCTACACCTTC
j_call: TRBJ1-2
d_call: .
clone_size: few
v_call: TRBV5-8

cdr3_aa: CASSLSAHLDTQYF
cdr3_nt: TGTGCCAGCAGCCTTAGCGCGCATTTGGATACGCAGTATTTT
j_call: TRBJ2-3
d_call: .
clone_size: once
v_call: TRBV11-2

cdr3_aa: CATSDTGQTGGYTF
cdr3_nt: TGTGCCACCAGTGATACAGGGCAAACAGGTGGCTACACCTTC
j_call: TRBJ1-2
d_call: .
clone_size: .
v_call: TRBV24-1

cdr3_aa: CATSSGWSYGYTF
cdr3_nt: TGTGCCACGTCCTCAGGGTGGAGCTATGGCTACACCTTC
j_call: TRBJ1-2
d_call: .
clone_size: .
v_call: TRBV6-5

cdr3_aa: CASLGSSNTEAFF
cdr3_nt: TGTGCCAGTCTGGGCAGTTCGAACACTGAAGCTTTCTTT
j_call: TRBJ1-1
d_call: .
clone_size: .
v_call: TRBV19

cdr3_aa: CASSAGVSYEQYF
cdr3_nt: TGTGCCAGTAGTGCCGGGGTCTCCTACGAGCAGTACTTC
j_call: TRBJ2-7
d_call: .
clone_size: .
v_call: TRBV19

cdr3_aa: CASVGQGGNTEAFF
cdr3_nt: TGTGCCAGCGTGGGACAGGGGGGGAACACTGAAGCTTTCTTT
j_call: TRBJ1-1
d_call: TRBD1
clone_size: .
v_call: TRBV2

cdr3_aa: CASSFLAGHSDTQYF
cdr3_nt: TGTGCCAGCAGTTTTCTAGCGGGACACTCTGATACGCAGTATTTT
j_call: TRBJ2-3
d_call: TRBD2
clone_size: .
v_call: TRBV27

cdr3_aa: CSVEETGKSYEQYF
cdr3_nt: TGCAGCGTTGAAGAGACGGGGAAGTCCTACGAGCAGTACTTC
j_call: TRBJ2-7
d_call: .
clone_size: once
v_call: TRBV29-1

cdr3_aa: CATTTASNYGYTF
cdr3_nt: TGTGCCACCACGACAGCCTCTAACTATGGCTACACCTTC
j_call: TRBJ1-2
d_call: .
clone_size: .
v_call: TRBV10-3

cdr3_aa: CASSIVEGSNQPQHF
cdr3_nt: TGTGCCAGTAGTATAGTGGAGGGTAGCAATCAGCCCCAGCATTTT
j_call: TRBJ1-5
d_call: .
clone_size: .
v_call: TRBV19

cdr3_aa: CASSHRGGLASSSYNEQFF
cdr3_nt: TGCGCCAGCAGCCACCGGGGAGGTCTAGCGTCTAGCTCCTACAATGAGCAGTTCTTC
j_call: TRBJ2-1
d_call: .
clone_size: .
v_call: TRBV4-1

cdr3_aa: CASRNRGWLNTEAFF
cdr3_nt: TGTGCCAGCAGGAACAGGGGGTGGCTGAACACTGAAGCTTTCTTT
j_call: TRBJ1-1
d_call: TRBD1
clone_size: .
v_call: TRBV2

cdr3_aa: CASTDRGRANEKLFF
cdr3_nt: TGTGCCAGTACCGACAGGGGGCGAGCTAATGAAAAACTGTTTTTT
j_call: TRBJ1-4
d_call: TRBD1
clone_size: few
v_call: TRBV19

cdr3_aa: CASSGTGITEAFF
cdr3_nt: TGTGCCAGCAGTGGGACAGGGATCACTGAAGCTTTCTTT
j_call: TRBJ1-1
d_call: TRBD1
clone_size: .
v_call: TRBV2

cdr3_aa: CASSLTGTGTGEQYF
cdr3_nt: TGCGCCAGCAGTTTAACCGGGACAGGCACTGGCGAGCAGTACTTC
j_call: TRBJ2-7
d_call: TRBD1
clone_size: .
v_call: TRBV10-2

cdr3_aa: CASSSGFGYTF
cdr3_nt: TGCGCCAGCAGCTCGGGGTTTGGCTACACCTTC
j_call: TRBJ1-2
d_call: .
clone_size: .
v_call: TRBV5-1

cdr3_aa: CASSEGYRVFSYEQYF
cdr3_nt: TGTGCCAGCAGTGAAGGGTACAGGGTCTTTTCCTACGAGCAGTACTTC
j_call: TRBJ2-7
d_call: .
clone_size: .
v_call: TRBV6-1

cdr3_aa: CAISESTSGTDTQYF
cdr3_nt: TGTGCCATCAGTGAGTCGACTAGCGGCACAGATACGCAGTATTTT
j_call: TRBJ2-3
d_call: TRBD2
clone_size: .
v_call: TRBV10-3

cdr3_aa: CASSPGTYLGNTIYF
cdr3_nt: TGTGCCAGCAGCCCCGGGACATATCTTGGAAACACCATATATTTT
j_call: TRBJ1-3
d_call: .
clone_size: .
v_call: TRBV7-8

cdr3_aa: CASSLGPPGAGEKLFF
cdr3_nt: TGTGCCAGCAGCTTGGGGCCTCCGGGAGCCGGTGAAAAACTGTTTTTT
j_call: TRBJ1-4
d_call: .
clone_size: .
v_call: TRBV7-6

cdr3_aa: CASSRDKSNEKLFF
cdr3_nt: TGTGCCAGCAGCCGGGACAAATCTAATGAAAAACTGTTTTTT
j_call: TRBJ1-4
d_call: .
clone_size: .
v_call: TRBV7-9

cdr3_aa: CASSIRAEPITGELFF
cdr3_nt: TGTGCCAGTAGTATAAGAGCGGAGCCTATTACCGGGGAGCTGTTTTTT
j_call: TRBJ2-2
d_call: .
clone_size: few
v_call: TRBV19

cdr3_aa: CASSPPTVANTGELFF
cdr3_nt: TGTGCCAGCTCACCCCCTACAGTCGCGAACACCGGGGAGCTGTTTTTT
j_call: TRBJ2-2
d_call: .
clone_size: .
v_call: TRBV18

cdr3_aa: CASSFERETGELFF
cdr3_nt: TGTGCCAGCAGCTTCGAGCGGGAGACCGGGGAGCTGTTTTTT
j_call: TRBJ2-2
d_call: TRBD2
clone_size: .
v_call: TRBV5-4

cdr3_aa: CASSLGQGMSNQPQHF
cdr3_nt: TGTGCCAGCAGTTTAGGACAGGGTATGAGCAATCAGCCCCAGCATTTT
j_call: TRBJ1-5
d_call: TRBD1
clone_size: .
v_call: TRBV27

cdr3_aa: CSVGDSFGANVLTF
cdr3_nt: TGCAGCGTCGGGGATTCATTCGGGGCCAACGTCCTGACTTTC
j_call: TRBJ2-6
d_call: .
clone_size: .
v_call: TRBV29-1

cdr3_aa: CASRAGSNQPQHF
cdr3_nt: TGTGCCAGCAGGGCAGGGTCCAATCAGCCCCAGCATTTT
j_call: TRBJ1-5
d_call: .
clone_size: .
v_call: TRBV6-5

cdr3_aa: CASSHLAHRGVDGYTF
cdr3_nt: TGCGCCAGCAGCCACCTCGCCCACAGGGGAGTCGATGGCTACACCTTC
j_call: TRBJ1-2
d_call: TRBD1
clone_size: .
v_call: TRBV4-3

cdr3_aa: CASSGSGGWGYTF
cdr3_nt: TGCGCCAGCAGCGGCTCAGGGGGATGGGGCTACACCTTC
j_call: TRBJ1-2
d_call: TRBD1
clone_size: .
v_call: TRBV5-1

cdr3_aa: CASSLSWAGSGNTIYF
cdr3_nt: TGTGCCAGCAGCCTATCCTGGGCAGGGTCTGGAAACACCATATATTTT
j_call: TRBJ1-3
d_call: .
clone_size: .
v_call: TRBV7-2

cdr3_aa: CASSYPRRENTEAFF
cdr3_nt: TGTGCCAGCAGCTACCCCAGGCGAGAGAACACTGAAGCTTTCTTT
j_call: TRBJ1-1
d_call: .
clone_size: .
v_call: TRBV5-4

cdr3_aa: CASSPRLLLGTGELFF
cdr3_nt: TGTGCCAGCAGCCCCCGACTCCTTCTGGGCACCGGGGAGCTGTTTTTT
j_call: TRBJ2-2
d_call: .
clone_size: .
v_call: TRBV5-4

cdr3_aa: CASSSSGGSHNEQFF
cdr3_nt: TGTGCCAGCAGCTCAAGCGGGGGGTCACACAATGAGCAGTTCTTC
j_call: TRBJ2-1
d_call: TRBD2
clone_size: .
v_call: TRBV7-2

cdr3_aa: CASSWSGGSDTQYF
cdr3_nt: TGTGCCAGCAGCTGGAGCGGGGGGTCAGATACGCAGTATTTT
j_call: TRBJ2-3
d_call: TRBD2
clone_size: .
v_call: TRBV7-2

cdr3_aa: CASSWRDRALLSGANVLTF
cdr3_nt: TGTGCCAGCAGCTGGCGGGACAGGGCTCTCCTCTCTGGGGCCAACGTCCTGACTTTC
j_call: TRBJ2-6
d_call: TRBD1
clone_size: .
v_call: TRBV7-2

cdr3_aa: CASSVGGSNEKLFF
cdr3_nt: TGTGCCAGCAGCGTAGGTGGCTCTAATGAAAAACTGTTTTTT
j_call: TRBJ1-4
d_call: .
clone_size: .
v_call: TRBV9

cdr3_aa: CASLPGGINTEAFF
cdr3_nt: TGTGCCAGTCTTCCGGGGGGCATCAACACTGAAGCTTTCTTT
j_call: TRBJ1-1
d_call: .
clone_size: few
v_call: TRBV19